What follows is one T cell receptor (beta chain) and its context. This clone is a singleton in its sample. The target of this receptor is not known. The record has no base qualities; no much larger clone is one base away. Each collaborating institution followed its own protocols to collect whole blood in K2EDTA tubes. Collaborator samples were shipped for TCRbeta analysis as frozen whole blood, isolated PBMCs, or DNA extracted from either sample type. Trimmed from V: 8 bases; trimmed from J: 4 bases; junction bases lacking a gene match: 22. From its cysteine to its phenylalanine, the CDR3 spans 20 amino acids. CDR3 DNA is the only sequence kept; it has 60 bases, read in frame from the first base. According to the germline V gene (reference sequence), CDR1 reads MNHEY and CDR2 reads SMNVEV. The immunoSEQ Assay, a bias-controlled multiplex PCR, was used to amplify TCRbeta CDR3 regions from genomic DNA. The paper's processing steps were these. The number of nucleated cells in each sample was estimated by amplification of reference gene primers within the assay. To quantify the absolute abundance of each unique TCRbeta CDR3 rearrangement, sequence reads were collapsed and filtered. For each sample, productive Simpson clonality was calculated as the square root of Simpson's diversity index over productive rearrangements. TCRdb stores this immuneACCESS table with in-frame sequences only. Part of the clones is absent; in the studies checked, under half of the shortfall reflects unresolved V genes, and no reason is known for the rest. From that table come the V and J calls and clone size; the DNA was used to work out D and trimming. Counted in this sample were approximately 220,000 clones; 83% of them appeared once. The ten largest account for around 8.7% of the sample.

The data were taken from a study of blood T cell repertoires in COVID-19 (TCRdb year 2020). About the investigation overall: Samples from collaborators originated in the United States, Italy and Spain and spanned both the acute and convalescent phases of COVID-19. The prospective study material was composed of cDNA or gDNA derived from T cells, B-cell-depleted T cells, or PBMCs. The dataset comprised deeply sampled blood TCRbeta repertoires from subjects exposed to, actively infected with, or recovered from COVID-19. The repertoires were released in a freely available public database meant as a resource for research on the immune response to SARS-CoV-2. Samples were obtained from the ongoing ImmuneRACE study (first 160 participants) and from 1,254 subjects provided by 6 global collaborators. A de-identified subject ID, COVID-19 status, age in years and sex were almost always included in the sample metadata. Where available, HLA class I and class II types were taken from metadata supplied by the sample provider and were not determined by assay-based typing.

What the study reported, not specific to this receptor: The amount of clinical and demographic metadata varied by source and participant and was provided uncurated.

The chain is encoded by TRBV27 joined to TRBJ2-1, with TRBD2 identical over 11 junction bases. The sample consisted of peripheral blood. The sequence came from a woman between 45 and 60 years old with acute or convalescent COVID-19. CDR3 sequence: CASQDARVLAGANKYNEQFF. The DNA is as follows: TGTGCCAGCCAGGACGCTCGGGTACTAGCGGGAGCGAACAAATACAATGAGCAGTTCTTC.